The present TCR beta chain was sequenced within a study of a mutant IDH1 vaccine in newly diagnosed glioma. Concerning this clone itself: Antigen specificity is unknown.

Time point here: week 5, during vaccination. Each vaccine dose was 300 ug of mutant IDH1 20-mer peptide, with topical imiquimod. The CDR3 runs to 14 residues. V lost 4 bases, J lost 2 bases, and 2 bases stayed unmatched. Germline V gene sequence: CDR1 LGHNA, CDR2 YNFKEQ. The protocol was immunoSEQ multiplex PCR, while the TCRdb copy is restricted to in-frame clones and leaves out a portion. The sample holds some 27,000 clones, approximately 80% seen once. This chain links TRBV4-2 with TRBJ2-1; 7 nucleotides align to TRBD2. The material was PBMCs, obtained from a glioma patient whose treatment included an IDH1 peptide vaccine. The sequence was collected from a man in his forties or fifties with glioma. In DNA, the CDR3 is TGTGCCAGCAGCCTAGCGGGTACCTACAATGAGCAGTTCTTC. Translated: CASSLAGTYNEQFF.